What follows are 25 T cell receptor beta chains derived from one specimen sequenced in a study of regulatory T cells in long-lasting Graves disease. As to time point: newly diagnosed GD, antithyroid drugs for less than 3 months. Construction of the TCR library relied on RNA isolated from PBMCs. Arm-PCR of CDR3 regions and iRepertoire HTBI primers were used to build TCR beta libraries. TCRdb redid the calling of the multiplex PCR reads with MiXCR, one entry per CDR3 protein. The data show approximately 350,000 distinct CDR3 sequences, about a sixth seen once. These data were also reused for a study on T cells in Graves' hyperthyroidism and ophthalmopathy.

Sequences were derived from peripheral blood mononuclear cells (PBMCs), sampled at new diagnosis, from a patient treated with antithyroid drugs. The receptors stem from a man aged 35 to 55 with Graves disease.

This clonotype has ten or more counts. The chain is built from TRBV28 and TRBJ2-1; 13 bases map to TRBD2. Trimming took 6 bases from V and 6 from J; bases not matched to a gene: 8. The CDR3 loop spans 16 amino acids. Germline V gives CDR1 MDHEN, CDR2 SYDVKM. The CDR3 region is CASSLTSGGAVNEQFF. CDR3 DNA: TGTGCCAGCAGCCTAACTAGCGGGGGGGCGGTCAATGAGCAGTTCTTC. The variable domain in full, completed from reference TRBV28 and TRBJ2-1, reads DVKVTQSSRYLVKRTGEKVFLECVQDMDHENMFWYRQDPGLGLRLIYFSYDVKMKEKGDIPEGYSVSREKKERFSLILESASTNQTSMYLCASSLTSGGAVNEQFFGPGTRLTVL.

This clonotype appeared many times. V is TRBV28 and J is TRBJ2-1; TRBD2 might be the D (5 bases). Germline loops: CDR1 MDHEN, CDR2 SYDVKM. This CDR3 comprises 12 residues. Trimming cost V 6 bases and J 3 bases, with 6 bases left between them. CDR3 bases: TGTGCCAGCAGAGGACTCTACAATGAGCAGTTCTTC. Residues: CASRGLYNEQFF.

The rearrangement uses TRBV5-1 and TRBJ1-2; TRBD1 might be the D (6 bases). The CDR3 runs to 15 residues. The V and J ends lost 2 bases and 8 bases respectively, with 19 bases between them. Germline assignment: CDR1 SGHRS and CDR2 YFSETQ. The chain's CDR3 is CASSFFAGEISGYTF. CDR3 in DNA: TGCGCCAGCAGCTTCTTTGCAGGGGAAATTAGCGGCTACACCTTC.

The genes are TRBV6-2 or TRBV6-3 and TRBJ2-3, with D possibly TRBD1 on 6 matching bases. The CDR3 length is 16 residues. Germline values: CDR1 MNHEY, CDR2 SVGEGT. Between the trimmed V and J ends, which lost 2 bases and 2 bases, there was a span of 14 bases. In DNA form, the CDR3 reads TGTGCCAGCAGTTACCTCCAGGGGCCCCCCACAGATACGCAGTATTTT. Protein sequence: CASSYLQGPPTDTQYF.

This clonotype occurred many times. This sequence joins TRBV5-6 and TRBJ2-2; D not resolved. V was clipped by 0 bases and J by 1 base, with 10 bases between them. The CDR3 length is 16 residues. CDR1 is SGHDT, CDR2 YYEEEE, per germline. The DNA for the CDR3 is TGTGCCAGCAGCTTGGACGGGTTTCGGAACACCGGGGAGCTGTTTTTT. This sequence encodes CASSLDGFRNTGELFF.

The V call is TRBV6-1, the J call TRBJ2-2, with TRBD1 as a possible D gene (7 bases). CDR3 length: 18 amino acids. V shed 4 bases and J shed 5 bases, with 23 bases lying between them. The germline gives CDR1 MNHNS, CDR2 SASEGT. CDR3 sequence: CASSVSIPGQGGTGELFF. The CDR3, as DNA: TGTGCCAGCAGTGTGTCGATTCCCGGCCAGGGGGGTACCGGGGAGCTGTTTTTT.

The V gene is TRBV6-2 or TRBV6-3, the J gene TRBJ2-1; 9 bases match TRBD1. J lost 8 bases, V lost 2 bases, and 4 bases had no gene match. The CDR3 is 14 amino acids. Per the germline V gene, CDR1 is MNHEY and CDR2 is SVGEGT. The CDR3 coding sequence is TGTGCCAGCAGTTACGAGGGACAGGGCTATGAGCAGTTCTTC. Amino acids: CASSYEGQGYEQFF.

The rearrangement joins TRBV9 to TRBJ2-1, with 8 nucleotides matching TRBD2. The germline gives CDR1 SGDLS, CDR2 YYNGEE. V lost 0 bases to trimming and J lost 4 bases; unmatched junction nucleotides: 6. The CDR3 runs 16 residues. CDR3 amino acids: CASSVDVAGFYNEQFF. CDR3 DNA sequence: TGTGCCAGCAGCGTAGACGTAGCGGGGTTTTACAATGAGCAGTTCTTC.

This clonotype has a count of ten or more. The chain is built from TRBV7-9 and TRBJ2-3; D not certain. The CDR3 length is 15 residues. The germline V gene encodes CDR1 SEHNR and CDR2 FQNEAQ (reference sequence). V was clipped by 1 base and J by 3 bases, with 11 bases between them. The CDR3 nucleotides read TGTGCCAGCAGCTTAGACACGGTCGCTACAGATACGCAGTATTTT. Translation: CASSLDTVATDTQYF.

This chain connects TRBV5-1 to TRBJ2-3, with TRBD1 matching 8 bases. V was pared by 1 base and J by 10 bases, with 8 bases of the junction left unmatched. The CDR3 sequence is 14 residues long. CDR1 is SGHRS and CDR2 is YFSETQ in the germline V gene. CDR3 region: CASSLNDRGKAQYF. The CDR3, as DNA: TGCGCCAGCAGCTTGAACGACAGGGGCAAGGCGCAGTATTTT.

This clonotype was seen ten or more times. The V and J genes are TRBV28 and TRBJ2-7; 9 bases line up with TRBD2. This CDR3 region has 14 residues. CDR1 is MDHEN, CDR2 SYDVKM, per germline. After removal of 2 bases from V and 3 bases from J, the junction contained 2 bases not matched to a gene. The CDR3 bases are TGTGCCAGCAGTTTACGCGGGGGGGGCTACGAGCAGTACTTC. Its translation is CASSLRGGGYEQYF.

This clonotype occurred a few times. Being one base from a much bigger clone, this may be a read error. The V call is TRBV18, the J call TRBJ2-3; D uncertain. CDR1 KGHSH and CDR2 LQKENI come from the germline V gene. CDR3 length: 15 amino acids. The CDR3 nucleotides are TGTGCCAGCTCACCCGTGACTCTTAGCACAGATACGCGGTATTTT. Encoded protein: CASSPVTLSTDTRYF.

The genes are TRBV13 and TRBJ2-5; 11 bases line up with TRBD1. CDR3 length equals 16 residues. V trimming: 5 bases; J trimming: 5 bases; junction bases outside the gene matches: 10. The germline gives CDR1 PRHDT, CDR2 FYEKMQ (reference sequence). CDR3 in DNA: TGTGCCAGCAGCGTAACCTGGGACAGGGGGACGGAGACCCAGTACTTC. Its protein product is CASSVTWDRGTETQYF.

This clonotype was recorded at least ten times. CDR3 coding DNA: TGTGCCAGCTCACCCGGACTAGCGGGATCATACAATGAGCAGTTCTTC. As protein: CASSPGLAGSYNEQFF. This chain connects TRBV7-8 to TRBJ2-1, with 12 bases matching TRBD2. The V gene's germline CDR1 is SGHVS and CDR2 FQNEAQ. J was trimmed by 4 bases and V by 8 bases; bases with no gene match: 9. This CDR3 spans 16 amino acids. The full variable domain, its missing parts supplied by reference TRBV7-8 and TRBJ2-1, is GAGVSQSPRYKVAKRGQDVALRCDPISGHVSLFWYQQALGQGPEFLTYFQNEAQLDKSGLPSDRFFAERPEGSVSTLKIQRTQQEDSAVYLCASSPGLAGSYNEQFFGPGTRLTVL.

This clonotype turned up a few times. The chain carries TRBV2 and TRBJ2-5; D gene ambiguous. The V gene lost 0 bases and the J gene lost 13 bases, with 12 bases spanning the gap. The CDR3 has 12 residues. The germline CDR1 and CDR2 sequences are SNHLY and FYNNEI. The CDR3 is CASSEALVFLYF. The CDR3 DNA sequence: TGTGCCAGCAGTGAAGCGCTGGTCTTCCTGTACTTC.

This clonotype was observed many times. The chain employs TRBV18 and TRBJ1-5; D ambiguous. Germline V gives CDR1 KGHSH, CDR2 LQKENI. V lost 3 bases, J lost 3 bases, and 15 bases lay in between. The CDR3 extends over 16 amino acids. CDR3: CASSPAPWQPNQPQHF. The CDR3 DNA reads TGTGCCAGCTCACCGGCGCCATGGCAGCCCAATCAGCCCCAGCATTTT. The full variable domain, in which reference TRBV18 and TRBJ1-5 provide the parts outside the CDR3, is NAGVMQNPRHLVRRRGQEARLRCSPMKGHSHVYWYRQLPEEGLKFMVYLQKENIIDESGMPKERFSAEFPKEGPSILRIQQVVRGDSAAYFCASSPAPWQPNQPQHFGDGTRLSIL.

In its sample, this clonotype was seen many times. The CDR3 region is CAWSVKLNTEAFF. The CDR3 DNA is TGTGCCTGGAGTGTAAAACTTAACACTGAAGCTTTCTTT. The chain carries TRBV30 and TRBJ1-1; D ambiguous. Trimming took off 0 bases at V and 2 bases at J, with 7 bases between the two ends. Germline V gene data show CDR1 as GTSNPN and CDR2 as SVGIG (reference sequence). The CDR3 loop spans 13 amino acids.

In its sample, this clonotype was seen many times. The chain couples TRBV28 to TRBJ2-3, with 7 bases aligning to TRBD1. V shed 5 bases and J 0 bases; nucleotides not matched to a gene: 11. Germline values: CDR1 MDHEN, CDR2 SYDVKM. This CDR3 has 17 residues. The CDR3 nucleotides are TGTGCCAGCAGTCCCCCTCGGACAGGCCCTAGCACAGATACGCAGTATTTT. Its protein is CASSPPRTGPSTDTQYF.

The rearrangement uses TRBV3-1 and TRBJ2-1; D is perhaps TRBD2 (7 bases). Germline V gene sequence: CDR1 LGHDT, CDR2 YNNKEL (reference sequence). The germline V and J ends were trimmed by 5 bases and 7 bases, with 24 bases remaining between them. This CDR3 is built from 17 residues. CDR3 coding DNA: TGTGCCAGCAGCACAGTTAAAGGGGGAGGGGTCTATAATGAGCAGTTCTTC. Residues: CASSTVKGGGVYNEQFF.

This clonotype was picked up many times. The rearrangement joins TRBV20-1 to TRBJ2-3; 9 nucleotides align to TRBD1. The germline gives CDR1 DFQATT, CDR2 SNEGSKA (reference sequence). Trimming took 0 bases from V and 2 from J; bases not matched to a gene: 6. CDR3 length equals 16 residues. CDR3 in amino acids: CSARDPGQGFTDTQYF. CDR3 bases: TGCAGTGCTAGAGATCCGGGACAGGGCTTCACAGATACGCAGTATTTT.

This clonotype was seen repeatedly, ten times or more. The rearrangement joins TRBV20-1 to TRBJ1-4; no clear D gene. The length of the CDR3 is 14 residues. V dropped 5 bases and J dropped 4 bases, with 14 bases sitting between them. The germline V gene has CDR1 DFQATT and CDR2 SNEGSKA (reference sequence). The CDR3 reads CSARPSGLNEKLFF. Here the CDR3 DNA reads TGCAGTGCTCGACCCTCCGGTCTTAATGAAAAACTGTTTTTT.

This clonotype has just a few counts. DNA of the CDR3: TGTGCCAGCAGACTCGACCCCTTCGGCTCCTACGAGCAGTACTTC. This encodes CASRLDPFGSYEQYF. This rearrangement joins TRBV6-1 to TRBJ2-7; D remains unclear. Germline V gene data show CDR1 as MNHNS and CDR2 as SASEGT. V was pared by 6 bases and J by 0 bases, with 15 bases between. This CDR3 comprises 15 residues.

CDR3 sequence (DNA): TGTGCCAGCAGTGACATAGGCCAGACCACAGATACGCAGTATTTT. This sequence encodes CASSDIGQTTDTQYF. This chain connects TRBV25-1 to TRBJ2-3; D gene unclear. The CDR3 contains 15 residues. Per germline, CDR1 MGHDK and CDR2 SYGVNS. The ends were cut back, 3 bases at V and 2 bases at J, with 12 bases in the middle.

This clonotype was recorded many times. The V gene is TRBV2, the J gene TRBJ1-6, with D possibly being TRBD1 (6 bases). Germline V gene lookup returns CDR1 SNHLY and CDR2 FYNNEI. The CDR3 has 14 residues. The V and J ends lost 6 bases and 7 bases respectively, with 13 bases between them. The CDR3 reads CASSPTDRNSPLHF. For the CDR3, the DNA is TGTGCCAGCAGCCCCACTGACAGGAATTCACCCCTCCACTTT.

This clonotype was picked up many times. The germline gene is not matched at one end of the junction; a read error may be the cause. J is TRBJ2-1 and V is TRBV20-1, with 12 bases that match TRBD2. CDR1 and CDR2 (germline): DFQATT, SNEGSKA (reference sequence). This CDR3 spans 20 amino acids. The CDR3 DNA reads TGCAGTGGTAGAGCCCGAGGGACTAGCGGGTTACTAGGGACCTACAATGAGCAGTTCTTC. Residues: CSGRARGTSGLLGTYNEQFF.